This T cell receptor beta chain originates from a study of post-analysis software for immune sequencing data. Study-wide context: Recorded subtypes: relapsing-remitting, secondary progressive, progressive-relapsing; some patients unannotated.

CDR1 PRHDT and CDR2 FYEKMQ come from the germline V gene (reference sequence). This CDR3 is built from 18 residues. V was cut by 3 bases and J by 2 bases, with 20 bases left in between. General study points: People with multiple sclerosis had a significantly lower normalized Chao1 diversity than controls did. Comparison of patients with controls showed five TRBV segments more frequent in patients, TRBV5-6, TRBV5-1 and TRBV20-1 among them.

A remark on this clonotype: Its specificity is not known.

Unique molecular identifiers were carried by the TCR beta cDNA libraries. From around 0.96 to 9.9 million T cells, around 500,000 cDNA molecules were obtained. Each CDR3 protein is one row after TCRdb ran MiXCR on the PCR reads. The table includes about 540,000 distinct CDR3 sequences, roughly 34% detected once. Sequences were obtained from blood. This clonotype originated in a girl aged 2 to 17 with multiple sclerosis. The chain is built from TRBV13 and TRBJ1-3; D remains unclear. The CDR3 coding sequence is TGTGCCAGCAGCTTGGGGAGTCCGAGTCGCTTGACTGGAAACACCATATATTTT. It yields the protein CASSLGSPSRLTGNTIYF.